This T cell receptor (beta chain) was captured in a study of blood T cell repertoires in COVID-19. CDR3 size: 10 residues. V was cut by 5 bases and J by 8 bases, with 6 bases left in between. Sequencing used immunoSEQ multiplex PCR; TCRdb keeps in-frame clones, though not all of them. In the table there are about 280,000 clones, roughly 86% of which are singletons. This chain connects TRBV12-3 or TRBV12-4 to TRBJ1-1; D unclear. The receptor's source is a woman in her twenties or thirties with COVID-19, enrolled during active disease. Source material: peripheral blood. CDR3 coding DNA: TGTGCCAGCAGTCCCTTCGAAGCTTTCTTT. Its translation is CASSPFEAFF.